A selection of T cell receptor beta chains follows, all from one sample in a study of T cells in Graves' hyperthyroidism and ophthalmopathy. TCRdb ran MiXCR on the multiplex PCR reads and lists one entry per CDR3 protein. The sample includes around 350,000 distinct CDR3 sequences, roughly 13% of them seen just once. The sequenced sample consisted of blood. The receptor set was obtained from a woman aged 18-35 years with Graves' hyperthyroidism. Both conserved end residues are part of each CDR3. The D gene is left open where the match is weak. A clone size is listed for some rows: how often the clone was seen (once, few, many), or a class if it is expanded.

clone size: many
D gene: TRBD1
V gene: TRBV7-3
J gene: TRBJ2-7
CDR3 DNA: TGTGCCAGCAGCCTAAACAGGGGACCGACCTACGAGCAGTACTTC
CDR3 protein: CASSLNRGPTYEQYF

clone size: NA
D gene: NA
V gene: TRBV9
J gene: TRBJ1-2
CDR3 DNA: TGTGCCAGCAGCGTAGGCCCCCGACCCTTGATCTATGGCTACACCTTC
CDR3 protein: CASSVGPRPLIYGYTF

clone size: many
D gene: TRBD2
V gene: TRBV7-8
J gene: TRBJ2-3
CDR3 DNA: TGTGCCAGCAGCTTAGTTGCGGGGGGGGGTGATACGCAGTATTTT
CDR3 protein: CASSLVAGGGDTQYF

clone size: NA
D gene: NA
V gene: TRBV5-1
J gene: TRBJ1-3
CDR3 DNA: TGCGCCAGCAGCTTGGATCGGGGAGCGCTCTCTGGAAACACCATATATTTT
CDR3 protein: CASSLDRGALSGNTIYF

clone size: few
D gene: TRBD1
V gene: TRBV5-1
J gene: TRBJ1-2
CDR3 DNA: TGCGCCAGCAGCTTGAGTCCACAGGGGGGCTACACCTTC
CDR3 protein: CASSLSPQGGYTF

clone size: NA
D gene: NA
V gene: TRBV19
J gene: TRBJ1-2
CDR3 DNA: TGTGCCAGTAGTATTATAGGGGTGCGAGATGGCTACACCTTC
CDR3 protein: CASSIIGVRDGYTF

clone size: NA
D gene: NA
V gene: TRBV4-3
J gene: TRBJ1-5
CDR3 DNA: TGCGCCAGCAGCCAAGATAGGCGGACCGCGGGCAATCAGCCCCAGCATTTT
CDR3 protein: CASSQDRRTAGNQPQHF

clone size: many
D gene: TRBD2
V gene: TRBV10-3
J gene: TRBJ2-3
CDR3 DNA: TGTGCCATCAGTGTTAGGCGGGAGAGCACAGATACGCAGTATTTT
CDR3 protein: CAISVRRESTDTQYF

clone size: NA
D gene: TRBD2
V gene: TRBV5-1
J gene: TRBJ2-5
CDR3 DNA: TGCGCCAGCAGCTTCGGACCCGGGAGGGAGACCCAGTACTTC
CDR3 protein: CASSFGPGRETQYF

clone size: NA
D gene: NA
V gene: TRBV19
J gene: TRBJ1-1
CDR3 DNA: TGTGCCAGTAGTGCCCCGGGCCCTAACACTGAAGCTTTCTTT
CDR3 protein: CASSAPGPNTEAFF

clone size: NA
D gene: NA
V gene: TRBV7-2
J gene: TRBJ1-2
CDR3 DNA: TGTGCCAGCAGCTCCCTTTGGGACGGACAATATGGCTACACCTTC
CDR3 protein: CASSSLWDGQYGYTF

clone size: many
D gene: NA
V gene: TRBV29-1
J gene: TRBJ2-3
CDR3 DNA: TGCAGCGTTGAAGGGGGCGCTACACGGTTCGCAGATACGCAGTATTTT
CDR3 protein: CSVEGGATRFADTQYF

clone size: NA
D gene: NA
V gene: TRBV4-2
J gene: TRBJ1-6
CDR3 DNA: TGTGCCAGCAGCCAAGATGGAGGGGCAGATAATTCACCCCTCCACTTT
CDR3 protein: CASSQDGGADNSPLHF

clone size: NA
D gene: TRBD2
V gene: TRBV9
J gene: TRBJ2-1
CDR3 DNA: TGTGCCAGCAGCGCCCAGGGAGCGGGGAACTACAATGAGCAGTTCTTC
CDR3 protein: CASSAQGAGNYNEQFF

clone size: few
D gene: NA
V gene: TRBV25-1
J gene: TRBJ1-4
CDR3 DNA: TGTGCCAGCAGTGAGAGTTTAGGGCCCTCGGATGAAAAACTGTTTTTT
CDR3 protein: CASSESLGPSDEKLFF

clone size: many
D gene: NA
V gene: TRBV9
J gene: TRBJ1-1
CDR3 DNA: TGTGCCAGCAGCGCGACAGCCATGAACACTGAAGCTTTCTTT
CDR3 protein: CASSATAMNTEAFF

clone size: NA
D gene: TRBD1
V gene: TRBV4-1
J gene: TRBJ2-7
CDR3 DNA: TGCGCCAGCAGCCAAGAACCGTGGGACAGGTCGGGCGAGCAGTACTTC
CDR3 protein: CASSQEPWDRSGEQYF

clone size: NA
D gene: NA
V gene: TRBV19
J gene: TRBJ2-1
CDR3 DNA: TGTGCCAGTAGTATAGAGGAGGGGGTGGCCTACAATGAGCAGTTCTTC
CDR3 protein: CASSIEEGVAYNEQFF

clone size: few
D gene: NA
V gene: TRBV20-1
J gene: TRBJ1-2
CDR3 DNA: TGCAGTGCTAGAGGAGGGGATGGCTACACCTTC
CDR3 protein: CSARGGDGYTF

clone size: NA
D gene: TRBD1
V gene: TRBV2
J gene: TRBJ1-4
CDR3 DNA: TGTGCCAGCACCCCTGAAGTCGGACAGGGAAATGAAAAACTGTTTTTT
CDR3 protein: CASTPEVGQGNEKLFF

clone size: few
D gene: NA
V gene: TRBV7-9
J gene: TRBJ2-2
CDR3 DNA: TGTGCCAGCAGCTTAGCGTCTCACGGCGGGGAGCTGTTTTTT
CDR3 protein: CASSLASHGGELFF

clone size: many
D gene: TRBD2
V gene: TRBV7-9
J gene: TRBJ2-7
CDR3 DNA: TGTGCCAGCTGCGCCGGGGGTAGCGGGGCTCGCGAGCAGTACTTC
CDR3 protein: CASCAGGSGAREQYF

clone size: many
D gene: NA
V gene: TRBV29-1
J gene: TRBJ2-7
CDR3 DNA: TGCAGCGTTGTGCCAGTTTCCCCCTCCTACGAGCAGTACTTC
CDR3 protein: CSVVPVSPSYEQYF

clone size: many
D gene: TRBD2
V gene: TRBV11-2
J gene: TRBJ2-7
CDR3 DNA: TGTGCCAGCAGCCAGACGGGGGGTTACGAGCAGTACTTC
CDR3 protein: CASSQTGGYEQYF

clone size: many
D gene: NA
V gene: TRBV4-1
J gene: TRBJ1-1
CDR3 DNA: TGCGCCAGCAGCCAAGATTACCCCGACCTTATAAAAGGCACTGAAGCTTTCTTT
CDR3 protein: CASSQDYPDLIKGTEAFF

clone size: NA
D gene: NA
V gene: TRBV18
J gene: TRBJ2-3
CDR3 DNA: TGTGCCAGCCCCGAGCTGCGCTCCCCAGATACGCAGTATTTT
CDR3 protein: CASPELRSPDTQYF

clone size: many
D gene: TRBD2
V gene: TRBV7-2
J gene: TRBJ2-1
CDR3 DNA: TGTGCCAGCAGCTCCTCTAGCGGGAGGGCCACAGGCTACAATGAGCAGTTCTTC
CDR3 protein: CASSSSSGRATGYNEQFF

clone size: many
D gene: NA
V gene: TRBV28
J gene: TRBJ1-5
CDR3 DNA: TGTGCCAGCAGTTTCGGGCCAACCTTTAGCAATCAGCCCCAGCATTTT
CDR3 protein: CASSFGPTFSNQPQHF

clone size: many
D gene: NA
V gene: TRBV7-2
J gene: TRBJ2-7
CDR3 DNA: TGTGCCAGCAGCTTAGATGAAAGCGAGCAGTACTTC
CDR3 protein: CASSLDESEQYF

clone size: few
D gene: TRBD2
V gene: TRBV20-1
J gene: TRBJ2-7
CDR3 DNA: TGCAGTGCTAAACCCTCCGGGACTAGCGGGAGCTCCTACGAGCAGTACTTC
CDR3 protein: CSAKPSGTSGSSYEQYF

clone size: many
D gene: TRBD2
V gene: TRBV5-1
J gene: TRBJ2-7
CDR3 DNA: TGCGCCAGCAGCCCTAGCGGGCCCCCGGGGGGCGAGCAGTACTTC
CDR3 protein: CASSPSGPPGGEQYF

clone size: NA
D gene: NA
V gene: TRBV20-1
J gene: TRBJ2-7
CDR3 DNA: TGCAGTGCCCGGGGCCTCAGCTCCTACGAGCAGTACTTC
CDR3 protein: CSARGLSSYEQYF

clone size: NA
D gene: NA
V gene: TRBV19
J gene: TRBJ2-5
CDR3 DNA: TGTGCCAGTAGTAAGACTAACTTTTTGGAGACCCAGTACTTC
CDR3 protein: CASSKTNFLETQYF

clone size: many
D gene: TRBD1
V gene: TRBV6-1
J gene: TRBJ1-5
CDR3 DNA: TGTGCCAGCAGTGAAAGATCAACAGGGGGCGTGGGGGATAGCAATCAGCCCCAGCATTTT
CDR3 protein: CASSERSTGGVGDSNQPQHF

clone size: few
D gene: NA
V gene: TRBV27
J gene: TRBJ1-3
CDR3 DNA: TGTGCCAGCAGGGCAGGGGCTGGAAACACCATATATTTT
CDR3 protein: CASRAGAGNTIYF

clone size: NA
D gene: NA
V gene: TRBV6-5
J gene: TRBJ1-1
CDR3 DNA: TGTGCCAGCAGTTATAACGGACAGAGGGAGAACACTGAAGCTTTCTTT
CDR3 protein: CASSYNGQRENTEAFF

clone size: NA
D gene: NA
V gene: TRBV28
J gene: TRBJ2-7
CDR3 DNA: TGTGCCAGCACCAAGGACACCCTAGGCTACGAGCAGTACTTC
CDR3 protein: CASTKDTLGYEQYF

clone size: many
D gene: NA
V gene: TRBV20-1
J gene: TRBJ1-1
CDR3 DNA: TGCAGTGCTAGCTGGGACACTGAAGCTTTCTTT
CDR3 protein: CSASWDTEAFF

clone size: many
D gene: NA
V gene: TRBV28
J gene: TRBJ1-4
CDR3 DNA: TGTGCCAGCAGTTTCGCGGGGGGGTATAAAAAACTGTTTTTT
CDR3 protein: CASSFAGGYKKLFF

clone size: many
D gene: NA
V gene: TRBV7-2
J gene: TRBJ1-5
CDR3 DNA: TGTGCCAGCAGCTTTTTCGTTTCCTCCAGGGATCAGCCCCAGCATTTT
CDR3 protein: CASSFFVSSRDQPQHF

clone size: many
D gene: TRBD2
V gene: TRBV28
J gene: TRBJ2-7
CDR3 DNA: TGTGCCAGCAGTTCCCCCCGAGGGAGGGCCTCCTACGAGCAGTACTTC
CDR3 protein: CASSSPRGRASYEQYF

clone size: NA
D gene: NA
V gene: TRBV6-2/TRBV6-3
J gene: TRBJ1-1
CDR3 DNA: TGTGCCAGCAGTAGAGACTTTCTCGATCAGAAAGCTTTCTTT
CDR3 protein: CASSRDFLDQKAFF

clone size: many
D gene: TRBD1
V gene: TRBV7-8
J gene: TRBJ1-5
CDR3 DNA: TGTGCCAGCAGCTTAGAAGGACAGGGTATAGGTCAGCCCCAGCATTTT
CDR3 protein: CASSLEGQGIGQPQHF

clone size: many
D gene: NA
V gene: TRBV10-1
J gene: TRBJ2-1
CDR3 DNA: TGCGCCAGCAGTGAAGCGGGTGCGGCCTACAATGAGCAGTTCTTC
CDR3 protein: CASSEAGAAYNEQFF

clone size: NA
D gene: TRBD2
V gene: TRBV5-1
J gene: TRBJ2-2
CDR3 DNA: TGCGCCAGCAGCTTGGTTCGCCTAGCGGGGGCCGTCACCGGGGAGCTGTTTTTT
CDR3 protein: CASSLVRLAGAVTGELFF

clone size: many
D gene: NA
V gene: TRBV5-6
J gene: TRBJ1-5
CDR3 DNA: TGTGCCAGCAGCCTCTCGCCTGGGCCCCAGCATTTT
CDR3 protein: CASSLSPGPQHF

clone size: many
D gene: NA
V gene: TRBV5-1
J gene: TRBJ2-5
CDR3 DNA: TGCGCCAGTGGTGAGTCCGAAGAGACCCAGTACTTC
CDR3 protein: CASGESEETQYF

clone size: many
D gene: NA
V gene: TRBV6-2/TRBV6-3
J gene: TRBJ1-6
CDR3 DNA: TGTGCCAGCAGTGCTGGGGTAGGGAATTCACCCCTCCACTTT
CDR3 protein: CASSAGVGNSPLHF

clone size: few
D gene: NA
V gene: TRBV7-2
J gene: TRBJ1-5
CDR3 DNA: TGTGCCAGCACCAAGGTGCCGGGGGATAGCAATCAGCCCCAGCATTTT
CDR3 protein: CASTKVPGDSNQPQHF

clone size: few
D gene: TRBD2
V gene: TRBV20-1
J gene: TRBJ2-5
CDR3 DNA: TGCAGTGCTAGCGGGGGGGCCGAGACCCAGTACTTC
CDR3 protein: CSASGGAETQYF

clone size: NA
D gene: NA
V gene: TRBV13
J gene: TRBJ1-6
CDR3 DNA: TGTGCCAGCAGCTCTACTCAGCTGACGGGGAGCTCCTATAATTCACCCCTCCACTTT
CDR3 protein: CASSSTQLTGSSYNSPLHF

clone size: many
D gene: NA
V gene: TRBV12-3/TRBV12-4
J gene: TRBJ2-5
CDR3 DNA: TGTGCCAGCAACGATTTAGTGGGGGAGACCCAGTACTTC
CDR3 protein: CASNDLVGETQYF

clone size: many
D gene: TRBD2
V gene: TRBV9
J gene: TRBJ2-3
CDR3 DNA: TGTGCCAGCAGCGTTAACCTAGCGGGGGGGTACACAGATACGCAGTATTTT
CDR3 protein: CASSVNLAGGYTDTQYF

clone size: many
D gene: NA
V gene: TRBV28
J gene: TRBJ1-4
CDR3 DNA: TGTGCCAGCAGTGTCGGGATCGGGGGTCAAAAACTGTTTTTT
CDR3 protein: CASSVGIGGQKLFF

clone size: NA
D gene: NA
V gene: TRBV5-4
J gene: TRBJ1-1
CDR3 DNA: TGTGCCAGCAGCTATGGGGGGGGGGACACTGAAGCTTTCTTT
CDR3 protein: CASSYGGGDTEAFF

clone size: NA
D gene: NA
V gene: TRBV20-1
J gene: TRBJ1-6
CDR3 DNA: TGCAGTGCTAGAGGTCTTGGGCAGGGATCACCCCTCCACTTT
CDR3 protein: CSARGLGQGSPLHF

clone size: NA
D gene: NA
V gene: TRBV9
J gene: TRBJ2-3
CDR3 DNA: TGTGCCAGCAGCGTCATGGGTAGCACAGATACGCAGTATTTT
CDR3 protein: CASSVMGSTDTQYF